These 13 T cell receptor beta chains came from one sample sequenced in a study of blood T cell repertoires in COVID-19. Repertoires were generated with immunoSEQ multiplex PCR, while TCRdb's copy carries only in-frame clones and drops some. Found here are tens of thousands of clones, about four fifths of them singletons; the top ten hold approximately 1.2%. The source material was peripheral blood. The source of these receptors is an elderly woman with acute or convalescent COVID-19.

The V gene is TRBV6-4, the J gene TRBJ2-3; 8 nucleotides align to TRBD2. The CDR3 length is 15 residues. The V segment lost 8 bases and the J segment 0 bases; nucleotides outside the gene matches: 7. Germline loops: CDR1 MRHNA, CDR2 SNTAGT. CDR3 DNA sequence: TGTGCCAGCCCGGGGGGGAGGACTAGCACAGATACGCAGTATTTT. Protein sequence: CASPGGRTSTDTQYF.

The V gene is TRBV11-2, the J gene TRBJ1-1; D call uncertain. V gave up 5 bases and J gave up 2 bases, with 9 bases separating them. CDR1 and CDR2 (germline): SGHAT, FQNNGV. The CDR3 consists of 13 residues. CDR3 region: CASSRRQNTEAFF. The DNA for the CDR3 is TGTGCCAGCAGCCGACGACAAAACACTGAAGCTTTCTTT.

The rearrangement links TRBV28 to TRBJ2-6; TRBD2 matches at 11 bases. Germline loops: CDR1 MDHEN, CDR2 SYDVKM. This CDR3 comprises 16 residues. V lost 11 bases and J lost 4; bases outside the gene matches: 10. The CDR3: CAAGVAGGVGANVLTF. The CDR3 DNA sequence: TGTGCCGCGGGAGTAGCGGGAGGGGTAGGGGCCAACGTCCTGACTTTC.

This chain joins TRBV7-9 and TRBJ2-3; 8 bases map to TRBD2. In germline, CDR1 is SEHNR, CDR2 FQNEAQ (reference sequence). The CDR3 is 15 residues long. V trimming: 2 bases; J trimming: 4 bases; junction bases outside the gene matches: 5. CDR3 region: CASSLSGGRSDTQYF. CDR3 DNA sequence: TGTGCCAGCAGCTTATCGGGAGGGAGGTCAGATACGCAGTATTTT. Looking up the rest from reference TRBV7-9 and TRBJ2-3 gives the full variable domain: DTGVSQNPRHKITKRGQNVTFRCDPISEHNRLYWYRQTLGQGPEFLTYFQNEAQLEKSRLLSDRFSAERPKGSFSTLEIQRTEQGDSAMYLCASSLSGGRSDTQYFGPGTRLTVL.

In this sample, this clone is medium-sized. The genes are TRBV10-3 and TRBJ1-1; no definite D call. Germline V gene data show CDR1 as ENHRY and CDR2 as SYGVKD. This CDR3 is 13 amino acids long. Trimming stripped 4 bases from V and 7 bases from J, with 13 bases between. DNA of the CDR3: TGTGCCATCAGTGGGGCAGAAAGAAATGAAGCTTTCTTT. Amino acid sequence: CAISGAERNEAFF.

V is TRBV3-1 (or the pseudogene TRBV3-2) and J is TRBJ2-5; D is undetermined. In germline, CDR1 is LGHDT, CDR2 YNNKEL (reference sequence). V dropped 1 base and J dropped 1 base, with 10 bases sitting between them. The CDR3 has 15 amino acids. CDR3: CASSQVGRFQETQYF. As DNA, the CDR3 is TGTGCCAGCAGCCAAGTTGGTAGATTCCAAGAGACCCAGTACTTC.

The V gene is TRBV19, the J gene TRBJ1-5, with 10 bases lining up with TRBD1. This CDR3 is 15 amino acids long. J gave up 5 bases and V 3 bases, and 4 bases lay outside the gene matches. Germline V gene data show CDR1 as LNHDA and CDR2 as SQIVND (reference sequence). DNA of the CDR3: TGTGCCAGTAGTATGGGACAGGGGCCCTATCAGCCCCAGCATTTT. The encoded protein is CASSMGQGPYQPQHF. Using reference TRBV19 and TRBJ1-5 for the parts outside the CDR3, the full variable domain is DGGITQSPKYLFRKEGQNVTLSCEQNLNHDAMYWYRQDPGQGLRLIYYSQIVNDFQKGDIAEGYSVSREKKESFPLTVTSAQKNPTAFYLCASSMGQGPYQPQHFGDGTRLSIL.

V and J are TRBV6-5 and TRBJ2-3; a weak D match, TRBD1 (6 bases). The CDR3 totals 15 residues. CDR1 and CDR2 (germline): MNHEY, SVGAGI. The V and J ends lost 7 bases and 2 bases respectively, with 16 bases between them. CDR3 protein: CASTLGAISTDTQYF. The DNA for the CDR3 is TGTGCCAGCACTCTGGGGGCGATTTCCACAGATACGCAGTATTTT.

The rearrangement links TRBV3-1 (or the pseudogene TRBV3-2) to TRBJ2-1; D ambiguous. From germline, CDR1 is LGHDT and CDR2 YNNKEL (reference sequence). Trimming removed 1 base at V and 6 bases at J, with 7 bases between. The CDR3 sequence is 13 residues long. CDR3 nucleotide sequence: TGTGCCAGCAGCCAAGTTTTCGGCAATGAGCAGTTCTTC. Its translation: CASSQVFGNEQFF.

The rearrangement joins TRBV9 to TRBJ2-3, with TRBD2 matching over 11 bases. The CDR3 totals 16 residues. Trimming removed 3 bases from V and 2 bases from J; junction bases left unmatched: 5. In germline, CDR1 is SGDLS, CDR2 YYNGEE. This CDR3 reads CASSGLAGGLTDTQYF. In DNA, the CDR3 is TGTGCCAGCAGCGGCCTAGCGGGGGGACTCACAGATACGCAGTATTTT.

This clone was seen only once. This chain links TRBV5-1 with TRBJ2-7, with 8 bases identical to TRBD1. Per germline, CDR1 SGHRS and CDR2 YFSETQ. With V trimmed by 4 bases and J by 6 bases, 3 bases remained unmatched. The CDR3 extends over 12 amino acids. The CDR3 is CASSPTGGEQYF. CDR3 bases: TGCGCCAGCAGCCCCACAGGGGGCGAGCAGTACTTC.

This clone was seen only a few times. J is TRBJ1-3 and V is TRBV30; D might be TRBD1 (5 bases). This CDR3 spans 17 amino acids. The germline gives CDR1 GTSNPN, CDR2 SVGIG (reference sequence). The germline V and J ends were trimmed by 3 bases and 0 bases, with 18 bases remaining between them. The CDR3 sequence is CAWSSPRGVSSGNTIYF. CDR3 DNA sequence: TGTGCCTGGAGCTCACCCCGGGGGGTCAGCTCTGGAAACACCATATATTTT.

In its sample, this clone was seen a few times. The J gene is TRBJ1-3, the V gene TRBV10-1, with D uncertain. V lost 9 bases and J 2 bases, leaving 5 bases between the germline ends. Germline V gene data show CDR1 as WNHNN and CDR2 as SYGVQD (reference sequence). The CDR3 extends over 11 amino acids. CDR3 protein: CASRAGNTIYF. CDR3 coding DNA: TGCGCCAGTCGAGCTGGAAACACCATATATTTT.